What follows are 21 T cell receptor beta chains derived from one specimen sequenced in a study of graft-versus-host responses after intestinal transplantation. These TCRs are of unknown antigen specificity. Here immunoSEQ multiplex PCR was the method, and the copy in TCRdb shows in-frame clones only, minus some. The table shows around 100,000 clones, with just over 90% occurring only once. The sample here was unstimulated CD4+ T cells sorted from spleen or lymph node cells, taken before transplant. The source of these receptors is a human donor who was the organ donor for an intestinal transplant.

J is TRBJ1-4 and V is TRBV7-9; D is undetermined. V was pared by 3 bases and J by 0 bases, with 14 bases between. There are 17 residues in the CDR3. CDR1 is SEHNR, CDR2 FQNEAQ, per germline (reference sequence). CDR3 sequence (DNA): TGTGCCAGCAGCTTCCGTGAGCAGAGCCCAACTAATGAAAAACTGTTTTTT. Translating gives CASSFREQSPTNEKLFF.

CDR3 sequence (DNA): TGTGCCAGCTGGACAGGGTCCGCTAATGAAAAACTGTTTTTT. Translating it yields CASWTGSANEKLFF. The chain is built from TRBV2 and TRBJ1-4, with TRBD1 matching 8 bases. CDR1 is SNHLY, CDR2 FYNNEI, per germline. There are 14 residues in the CDR3. The trim removed 8 bases at V and 3 bases at J, leaving 5 bases unmatched. Filled out from reference TRBV2 and TRBJ1-4, the complete variable domain reads EPEVTQTPSHQVTQMGQEVILRCVPISNHLYFYWYRQILGQKVEFLVSFYNNEISEKSEIFDDQFSVERPDGSNFTLKIRSTKLEDSAMYFCASWTGSANEKLFFGSGTQLSVL.

This clone has a single count. V and J are TRBV10-3 and TRBJ2-1; TRBD2 aligns across 11 bases. The germline CDR1 and CDR2 sequences are ENHRY and SYGVKD. The V and J ends lost 0 bases and 8 bases, in that order; junction bases with no gene match: 6. The CDR3 is 16 residues long. CDR3 nucleotide sequence: TGTGCCATCAGTGAGTCGGGACTAGCGGAGGGGGATGAGCAGTTCTTC. Residues: CAISESGLAEGDEQFF.

The chain employs TRBV19 and TRBJ1-5; D unresolved. Germline V gives CDR1 LNHDA, CDR2 SQIVND (reference sequence). The CDR3 covers 16 residues. V lost 3 bases and J 0 bases, leaving 12 bases between the germline ends. CDR3: CASSISTSYSNQPQHF. CDR3 DNA: TGTGCCAGTAGTATCTCGACATCATATAGCAATCAGCCCCAGCATTTT.

In this sample, this clone turned up a few times. The chain couples TRBV10-3 to TRBJ1-2; D call uncertain. Germline assignment: CDR1 ENHRY and CDR2 SYGVKD. Trimming removed 8 bases at V and 0 bases at J, with 7 bases between. This CDR3 region has 12 residues. The CDR3 coding sequence is TGTGCCATCGCTGAGACTAACTATGGCTACACCTTC. Protein product: CAIAETNYGYTF.

The chain carries TRBV21-1 and TRBJ1-4; the table's D call, TRBD1, was not checked against the DNA. TRBV21-1 is a known pseudogene. CDR3 length equals 18 residues. CDR3 amino acids: CASSPTGTGDTTNEKLFF. In DNA form, the CDR3 reads TGTGCCAGCAGCCCCACCGGGACAGGGGATACAACTAATGAAAAACTGTTTTTT.

The rearrangement links TRBV7-2 to TRBJ1-3; D is possibly TRBD1 (5 bases). Trimming left V 2 bases short and J 3 bases short, with 11 bases between. The CDR3 loop spans 15 amino acids. Germline assignment: CDR1 SGHTA and CDR2 FQGNSA. The CDR3 loop reads CASSLSGYLGNTIYF. The DNA of the CDR3 is TGTGCCAGCAGCTTATCAGGGTATCTTGGAAACACCATATATTTT.

This chain connects TRBV11-2 to TRBJ2-7, with D uncertain. The CDR3 totals 13 residues. Trimming left V 0 bases short and J 4 bases short, with 7 bases between. Germline V CDR1 and CDR2: SGHAT, FQNNGV. This chain's CDR3 is CASSLDRPYEQYF. The CDR3 DNA reads TGTGCCAGCAGCTTAGATAGGCCGTACGAGCAGTACTTC.

This chain uses TRBV6-5 with TRBJ2-3; D unresolved. Trimming stripped 0 bases from V and 14 bases from J, with 15 bases between. In germline, CDR1 is MNHEY, CDR2 SVGAGI. This CDR3 has 13 residues. In nucleotides, the CDR3 is TGTGCCAGCAGTTACTCGTCGACCCCAAGGGCGTATTTT. Encoded protein: CASSYSSTPRAYF.

The J gene is TRBJ1-4, the V gene TRBV7-8; 7 bases are shared with TRBD1. CDR1 is SGHVS, CDR2 FQNEAQ, per germline. This CDR3 comprises 17 residues. Unmatched junction bases numbered 15, after V lost 3 bases and J lost 8 bases. CDR3 amino acids: CASSFLSTGSEKEKLFF. The CDR3 bases are TGTGCCAGCAGCTTCTTATCGACAGGGTCGGAGAAGGAAAAACTGTTTTTT.

The chain uses TRBV29-1 and TRBJ1-1; D not resolved. Between the trimmed V and J ends, which lost 4 bases and 4 bases, there was a span of 7 bases. CDR1 SQVTM and CDR2 ANQGSEA come from the germline V gene. The CDR3 consists of 11 residues. The CDR3 protein is CSVGDGTEAFF. In nucleotides, the CDR3 is TGCAGCGTTGGGGATGGCACTGAAGCTTTCTTT.

The chain employs TRBV6-1 and TRBJ2-7; D is possibly TRBD1 (6 bases). Trimming took 11 bases from V and 1 from J, leaving 18 bases between them. The CDR3 contains 14 residues. The germline V gene encodes CDR1 MNHNS and CDR2 SASEGT. The CDR3 sequence is CASIYRVDSYEQYF. CDR3 bases: TGTGCCTCCATCTACAGGGTGGATTCCTACGAGCAGTACTTC.

This clone was counted a single time. The rearrangement links TRBV5-1 to TRBJ2-1; the match to TRBD2 covers 7 bases. Germline trimming cut 1 base from V and 7 bases from J; bases unmatched to any gene: 8. The CDR3 is made up of 15 amino acids. Germline CDR1 is SGHRS and CDR2 is YFSETQ. CDR3 DNA sequence: TGCGCCAGCAGCTTGTTCGCGGGGGTGAGGAATGAGCAGTTCTTC. As protein: CASSLFAGVRNEQFF.

This chain links TRBV9 with TRBJ2-2; TRBD2 is a possible D gene (5 bases). The V gene lost 0 bases and the J gene lost 7 bases, with 16 bases spanning the gap. The CDR3 contains 16 residues. Germline V gene sequence: CDR1 SGDLS, CDR2 YYNGEE. CDR3 sequence reads: CASSVGVSFAGGELFF. As DNA, the CDR3 is TGTGCCAGCAGCGTAGGCGTAAGCTTCGCGGGCGGGGAGCTGTTTTTT.

This clone was detected only a few times. This sequence joins TRBV6-6 and TRBJ1-4; 7 nucleotides line up with TRBD1. Per the germline V gene, CDR1 is MNHNY and CDR2 is SVGAGI (reference sequence). The V and J ends lost 6 bases and 3 bases, in that order; junction bases with no gene match: 4. This CDR3 has 14 amino acids. In nucleotides, the CDR3 is TGTGCCAGCAGCCGACAGGGCTCTAATGAAAAACTGTTTTTT. It yields the protein CASSRQGSNEKLFF.

The gene calls are TRBV4-1 and TRBJ2-7, with D perhaps matching TRBD1 (5 bases). CDR3 size: 15 residues. Between the trimmed V and J ends, which lost 0 bases and 7 bases, there was a span of 16 bases. Germline V gives CDR1 MGHRA, CDR2 YSYEKL. The CDR3 reads CASSQEVSGSGEQYF. CDR3 nucleotide sequence: TGCGCCAGCAGCCAAGAGGTGTCAGGGTCTGGGGAGCAGTACTTC.

The rearrangement links TRBV28 to TRBJ2-4, with 8 bases fitting TRBD1. The germline V gene encodes CDR1 MDHEN and CDR2 SYDVKM. V dropped 1 base and J dropped 1; count of bases not matched to a gene: 18. This CDR3 has 21 amino acids. This CDR3 is CASSLYVVGTGRPRAKNIQYF. In DNA form, the CDR3 reads TGTGCCAGCAGTTTATACGTGGTCGGGACAGGCCGCCCCCGGGCCAAAAACATTCAGTACTTC.

The chain's CDR3 is CASSHLGAAIADTQYF. CDR3 nucleotides: TGTGCCAGTAGTCACCTGGGCGCGGCGATCGCAGATACGCAGTATTTT. The V call is TRBV19, the J call TRBJ2-3; no clear D. Germline loops: CDR1 LNHDA, CDR2 SQIVND (reference sequence). CDR3 length equals 16 residues. With 5 bases removed from V and 4 bases from J, the gap between germline ends came to 19 bases. Together with reference TRBV19 and TRBJ2-3, the CDR3 gives the full variable domain: DGGITQSPKYLFRKEGQNVTLSCEQNLNHDAMYWYRQDPGQGLRLIYYSQIVNDFQKGDIAEGYSVSREKKESFPLTVTSAQKNPTAFYLCASSHLGAAIADTQYFGPGTRLTVL.

The V call is TRBV4-2, the J call TRBJ2-1, with TRBD2 matching 12 bases. The CDR3 loop spans 16 amino acids. The trim removed 4 bases at V and 4 bases at J, leaving 5 bases unmatched. Germline V CDR1 and CDR2: LGHNA, YNFKEQ. The CDR3 is CASSLGLAGLYNEQFF. The CDR3 DNA is TGTGCCAGCAGCCTGGGACTAGCGGGCCTATACAATGAGCAGTTCTTC.

The chain combines TRBV9 with TRBJ2-1, with D tentatively TRBD2 (6 bases). CDR1 is SGDLS and CDR2 is YYNGEE in the germline V gene. Trimming left V 4 bases short and J 7 bases short, with 18 bases between. CDR3 size: 15 residues. The CDR3 region has the DNA TGTGCCAGCAGCCTTAATCTGACTAGGTGGAATGAGCAGTTCTTC. This codes for CASSLNLTRWNEQFF.

The chain uses TRBV11-2 and TRBJ2-1, with TRBD2 as a possible D gene (7 bases). This CDR3 is built from 15 residues. V gave up 0 bases and J gave up 6 bases, with 12 bases separating them. CDR1 is SGHAT and CDR2 is FQNNGV in the germline V gene. The CDR3 bases are TGTGCCAGCAGCTTAGATACGGGGGGCCGCAATGAGCAGTTCTTC. This sequence encodes CASSLDTGGRNEQFF. Full variable domain (outside the CDR3, taken from reference TRBV11-2 and TRBJ2-1): EAGVAQSPRYKIIEKRQSVAFWCNPISGHATLYWYQQILGQGPKLLIQFQNNGVVDDSQLPKDRFSAERLKGVDSTLKIQPAKLEDSAVYLCASSLDTGGRNEQFFGPGTRLTVL.